These 31 T cell receptor beta chains came from one sample sequenced in a study of PD-1 blockade in mismatch repair-deficient tumors. TCRdb's table, derived via immunoSEQ multiplex PCR, lists solely in-frame clones and lacks some. The sample has about 79,000 clones, 80% to 90% seen once. Source: peripheral blood, taken 44 weeks after starting pembrolizumab. The receptors derive from an adult with mismatch repair-deficient cancer.

This clone showed up just a few times. The J gene is TRBJ1-1, the V gene TRBV25-1; D remains ambiguous. Germline V CDR1 and CDR2: MGHDK, SYGVNS. The CDR3 covers 16 residues. V was trimmed by 6 bases and J by 0 bases, leaving 17 bases between them. In DNA, the CDR3 is TGTGCCAGCAGGGGCCCATGGGCAACTATGAACACTGAAGCTTTCTTT. This translates into CASRGPWATMNTEAFF.

This clone was seen only a few times. The CDR3 sequence is CAISESGTDTQYF. The DNA of the CDR3 is TGTGCCATCAGTGAAAGCGGCACAGATACGCAGTATTTT. The chain recombines TRBV10-3 with TRBJ2-3; the D is unclear. The ends were cut back, 3 bases at V and 1 base at J, with 5 bases in the middle. This CDR3 contains 13 residues. Per germline, CDR1 ENHRY and CDR2 SYGVKD.

The rearrangement joins TRBV4-1 to TRBJ2-1, with 13 bases aligning to TRBD2. CDR3 length: 21 residues. Germline values: CDR1 MGHRA, CDR2 YSYEKL. Germline trimming cut 1 base from V and 9 bases from J; bases unmatched to any gene: 21. CDR3 DNA sequence: TGCGCCAGCAGCCAAGGAAACCTCGGAGGTTTACTAGCGGGAGGGCGTGGTGAGCAGTTCTTC. This gives the protein CASSQGNLGGLLAGGRGEQFF.

In this sample, this clone turned up a few times. The chain uses TRBV5-1 and TRBJ2-5; perhaps TRBD2 as D (6 bases). The V gene lost 0 bases and the J gene lost 1 base, with 7 bases spanning the gap. The germline gives CDR1 SGHRS, CDR2 YFSETQ. The CDR3 is made up of 14 amino acids. CDR3 sequence: CASSLELAQETQYF. The CDR3 region has the DNA TGCGCCAGCAGCTTGGAACTAGCCCAAGAGACCCAGTACTTC.

The V gene is TRBV7-3, the J gene TRBJ2-1; 8 nucleotides align to TRBD1. Trimming took 5 bases from V and 0 from J; bases not matched to a gene: 3. Germline values: CDR1 SGHTA, CDR2 FQGTGA. The CDR3 totals 15 residues. CDR3 sequence: CASSPDRASYNEQFF. CDR3 bases: TGTGCCAGCAGCCCGGACAGGGCCTCCTACAATGAGCAGTTCTTC.

This sequence joins TRBV7-9 and TRBJ2-1; D is uncertain. Deletions cut 1 base from V and 8 bases from J, with 9 bases between. This CDR3 comprises 13 residues. CDR1 is SEHNR and CDR2 is FQNEAQ in the germline V gene (reference sequence). CDR3 sequence: CASSLDLRYEQFF. In DNA, the CDR3 is TGTGCCAGCAGCTTAGATCTAAGGTATGAGCAGTTCTTC.

The DNA for the CDR3 is TGCGCCAGCAGCTTGGTTGTGGGCGTTTTCACCTACGAGCAGTACTTC. The encoded protein is CASSLVVGVFTYEQYF. The chain joins TRBV5-1 to TRBJ2-7; D gene uncertain. The ends were cut back, 0 bases at V and 2 bases at J, with 15 bases in the middle. Germline CDR1 is SGHRS and CDR2 is YFSETQ. This CDR3 is 16 amino acids long. The full variable domain, in which reference TRBV5-1 and TRBJ2-7 provide the parts outside the CDR3, is KAGVTQTPRYLIKTRGQQVTLSCSPISGHRSVSWYQQTPGQGLQFLFEYFSETQRNKGNFPGRFSGRQFSNSRSEMNVSTLELGDSALYLCASSLVVGVFTYEQYFGPGTRLTVT.

V is TRBV5-1 and J is TRBJ2-3, with TRBD2 matching over 8 bases. The trim removed 3 bases at V and 2 bases at J, leaving 8 bases unmatched. The CDR3 is 16 amino acids. Per the germline V gene, CDR1 is SGHRS and CDR2 is YFSETQ. The CDR3 DNA reads TGCGCCAGCAGCTGGGCCGGAGCGGGGGACACAGATACGCAGTATTTT. This translates into CASSWAGAGDTDTQYF.

V and J are TRBV5-1 and TRBJ2-7, with no clear D. Trimming cost V 2 bases and J 0 bases, with 12 bases left between them. Germline CDR1 reads SGHRS; CDR2 reads YFSETQ. This CDR3 contains 15 residues. CDR3: CASSFSGVDSYEQYF. As DNA, the CDR3 is TGCGCCAGCAGCTTCTCGGGTGTAGACTCCTACGAGCAGTACTTC.

V gene TRBV14 combines with J gene TRBJ1-3; unclear D gene. There are 14 residues in the CDR3. Germline lookup yields CDR1 SGHDN and CDR2 FVKESK. The V and J ends lost 0 bases and 4 bases respectively, with 7 bases between them. The CDR3 region is CASSQEVWGNTIYF. The CDR3 nucleotides are TGTGCCAGCAGCCAAGAGGTCTGGGGAAACACCATATATTTT.

The chain joins TRBV12-5 to TRBJ2-2; 8 bases map to TRBD2. This CDR3 has 16 amino acids. V lost 4 bases and J lost 1; bases outside the gene matches: 5. The V gene's germline CDR1 is LGHNT and CDR2 FRNRAP. In nucleotides, the CDR3 is TGTGCTAGTGGTTCAGGACTAGCCTTGAACACCGGGGAGCTGTTTTTT. Protein sequence: CASGSGLALNTGELFF.

This clone has only a few counts. V gene TRBV9 combines with J gene TRBJ2-7, with TRBD2 matching 9 bases. CDR3 length: 13 amino acids. V shed 8 bases, J shed 2 bases, and the junction held 5 bases outside the gene matches. Germline V lookup: CDR1 SGDLS, CDR2 YYNGEE. The chain's CDR3 is CARQREATYEQYF. In DNA, the CDR3 is TGTGCCAGGCAGCGGGAGGCAACCTACGAGCAGTACTTC.

The CDR3 DNA is TGTGCCTGGGGAAGACAGGGAGGGAATGAGCAGTTCTTC. Its translation: CAWGRQGGNEQFF. V is TRBV30 and J is TRBJ2-1; D possibly uses TRBD1 or TRBD2 (7 bases each). Germline CDR1 reads GTSNPN; CDR2 reads SVGIG (reference sequence). Deletions cut 5 bases from V and 7 bases from J, with 15 bases between. This CDR3 contains 13 residues.

The chain uses TRBV7-3 and TRBJ2-2; D is tentatively TRBD1 or TRBD2 (5 bases each). Trimming removed 5 bases from V and 2 bases from J, with 12 bases in between. CDR3 length equals 15 residues. The germline gives CDR1 SGHTA, CDR2 FQGTGA. The CDR3 DNA is TGTGCCAGCAGCCGGGACGGGGTAAACACCGGGGAGCTGTTTTTT. It codes for CASSRDGVNTGELFF.

V and J are TRBV2 and TRBJ2-7, with 7 bases matching TRBD1. This CDR3 spans 16 amino acids. Germline-derived CDR1 and CDR2 are SNHLY and FYNNEI. The V and J ends lost 0 bases and 3 bases, in that order; junction bases with no gene match: 8. The CDR3 region has the DNA TGTGCCAGCAGTGAAGCCCGGACAGGTTTGGGCTACGAGCAGTACTTC. It codes for CASSEARTGLGYEQYF.

This chain connects TRBV11-2 to TRBJ1-2, with D maybe TRBD1 (5 bases). Germline V gives CDR1 SGHAT, CDR2 FQNNGV. Trimming cost V 5 bases and J 5 bases, with 15 bases left between them. CDR3 length: 14 residues. The CDR3 reads CASSPLNQGYGYTF. DNA for the CDR3: TGTGCCAGCAGCCCCTTGAACCAGGGTTATGGCTACACCTTC.

J is TRBJ1-4 and V is TRBV2; perhaps TRBD1 as D (5 bases). The CDR3 contains 14 residues. Germline CDR1 SNHLY, CDR2 FYNNEI. Trimming removed 2 bases at V and 8 bases at J, with 12 bases between. CDR3 nucleotide sequence: TGTGCCAGCAGTGAATTCCAGGGCCGGGAAAAACTGTTTTTT. Translating gives CASSEFQGREKLFF.

As for this clone: This specimen includes other DNA sequences encoding the same CDR3. This rearrangement joins TRBV9 to TRBJ2-3; D gene uncertain. Trimming took 3 bases from V and 2 from J, leaving 4 bases between them. Germline assignment: CDR1 SGDLS and CDR2 YYNGEE. The CDR3 runs to 12 residues. As DNA, the CDR3 is TGTGCCAGCAGCGGAGACACAGATACGCAGTATTTT. It translates to CASSGDTDTQYF.

This chain connects TRBV5-6 to TRBJ2-1, with 11 bases lining up with TRBD1. Per germline, CDR1 SGHDT and CDR2 YYEEEE. The CDR3 runs 16 residues. The V gene end was trimmed by 4 bases and the J gene end by 10 bases; junction bases not matched to a gene: 13. The CDR3 bases are TGTGCCAGCAGCCCACAGGAAGGACAGGGGGCGCAGGAGCAGTTCTTC. Its protein is CASSPQEGQGAQEQFF.

This clone has just one count. The V and J genes are TRBV19 and TRBJ2-7, with 7 bases that match TRBD1. Germline values: CDR1 LNHDA, CDR2 SQIVND (reference sequence). CDR3 length: 15 amino acids. V was clipped by 6 bases and J by 2 bases; unmatched bases: 10. This CDR3 reads CASRIHRGTTYEQYF. The CDR3 DNA follows: TGTGCCAGTAGGATACACAGGGGAACGACCTACGAGCAGTACTTC.

DNA for the CDR3: TGTGCCAGCAGCTCCGGGTTAAGGAATGAAAAACTGTTTTTT. It yields the protein CASSSGLRNEKLFF. The chain employs TRBV27 and TRBJ1-4; D call uncertain. This CDR3 region has 14 residues. V shed 6 bases and J shed 5 bases, with 13 bases lying between them. Germline V gives CDR1 MNHEY, CDR2 SMNVEV (reference sequence). Looking up the rest from reference TRBV27 and TRBJ1-4 gives the full variable domain: EAQVTQNPRYLITVTGKKLTVTCSQNMNHEYMSWYRQDPGLGLRQIYYSMNVEVTDKGDVPEGYKVSRKEKRNFPLILESPSPNQTSLYFCASSSGLRNEKLFFGSGTQLSVL.

The chain couples TRBV7-9 to TRBJ2-1; tentatively, D is TRBD1 or TRBD2 (5 bases each). V lost 4 bases, J lost 0 bases, and 16 bases lay in between. The CDR3 is made up of 17 amino acids. Per germline, CDR1 SEHNR and CDR2 FQNEAQ (reference sequence). The CDR3 sequence is CASSSPWGDSSYNEQFF. The CDR3 nucleotides are TGTGCCAGCAGCTCCCCCTGGGGAGACAGCTCCTACAATGAGCAGTTCTTC.

This sequence joins TRBV6-6 and TRBJ2-1; D gene uncertain. The length of the CDR3 is 14 residues. V lost 0 bases and J 6 bases, leaving 9 bases between the germline ends. Germline V lookup: CDR1 MNHNY, CDR2 SVGAGI (reference sequence). This CDR3 is CASSYSRQINEQFF. CDR3 DNA sequence: TGTGCCAGCAGTTACTCGAGACAAATCAATGAGCAGTTCTTC.

This chain connects TRBV28 to TRBJ2-7; D remains ambiguous. Germline V gives CDR1 MDHEN, CDR2 SYDVKM. CDR3 length equals 14 residues. Deletions cut 3 bases from V and 5 bases from J, with 14 bases between. The CDR3 sequence: CASSFLASPHEQYF. The CDR3, as DNA: TGTGCCAGCAGTTTTCTGGCGTCCCCGCACGAGCAGTACTTC.

The chain carries TRBV5-1 and TRBJ1-2; possibly TRBD1 for D (6 bases). Trimming removed 0 bases from V and 4 bases from J, with 13 bases in between. This CDR3 has 15 amino acids. Germline lookup yields CDR1 SGHRS and CDR2 YFSETQ. The CDR3 is CASSLGGIGGYGYTF. The DNA of the CDR3 is TGCGCCAGCAGCTTGGGAGGGATAGGGGGCTATGGCTACACCTTC.

The chain has TRBV5-1 and TRBJ2-3, with D possibly matching TRBD1 (5 bases). Germline assignment: CDR1 SGHRS and CDR2 YFSETQ. V was pared by 3 bases and J by 7 bases, with 9 bases between. The CDR3 is 12 residues long. The CDR3 DNA reads as TGCGCCAGCAGCTCCCAGGGTAATACGCAGTATTTT. It encodes CASSSQGNTQYF.

The chain uses TRBV27 and TRBJ1-5; TRBD1 aligns across 7 bases. V was clipped by 3 bases and J by 2 bases; unmatched bases: 4. Germline CDR1 and CDR2: MNHEY and SMNVEV (reference sequence). CDR3 length: 15 residues. The CDR3 DNA reads as TGTGCCAGCAGTTTGACAGGGTCGGGCAATCAGCCCCAGCATTTT. Its translation: CASSLTGSGNQPQHF.

The chain joins TRBV28 to TRBJ1-6; D call uncertain. The germline V and J ends were trimmed by 6 bases and 0 bases, with 21 bases remaining between them. The germline V gene has CDR1 MDHEN and CDR2 SYDVKM. This CDR3 comprises 19 residues. CDR3 sequence (DNA): TGTGCCAGCAGCCCCCTAGGGAGGAGGATGAGCTCCTATAATTCACCCCTCCACTTT. Amino acid sequence: CASSPLGRRMSSYNSPLHF.

The chain joins TRBV23-1 to TRBJ2-7; no reliable D call. TRBV23-1 is recorded as an ORF, its role being uncertain. V was trimmed by 9 bases and J by 1 base, leaving 10 bases between them. The CDR3 extends over 12 amino acids. The CDR3 nucleotides read TGCGCCAGAGACCCCCTTTCCTACGAGCAGTACTTC. It yields the protein CARDPLSYEQYF.

V gene TRBV10-3 combines with J gene TRBJ1-5; 11 bases align to TRBD1. V shed 0 bases and J 5 bases; nucleotides not matched to a gene: 0. The CDR3 contains 15 residues. The V gene's germline CDR1 is ENHRY and CDR2 SYGVKD. The CDR3 is CAISESGQGDQPQHF. CDR3 nucleotide sequence: TGTGCCATCAGTGAGTCGGGACAGGGGGATCAGCCCCAGCATTTT.

The chain carries TRBV27 and TRBJ2-7, with unresolved D. V shed 0 bases and J shed 2 bases, with 8 bases lying between them. The CDR3 has 14 amino acids. Looked up from germline, CDR1 is MNHEY and CDR2 is SMNVEV (reference sequence). DNA of the CDR3: TGTGCCAGCAGTTTATCAGCTAGTACCTACGAGCAGTACTTC. It yields the protein CASSLSASTYEQYF.